The 19 T cell receptor beta chains presented below share a single source sample, sequenced in a study of CD8 T cells in Susac syndrome. RNA, at about 0.45 to 1 ug, was reverse transcribed with random hexamers. TCRdb fed the immunoSEQ multiplex PCR reads into MiXCR, producing one record per CDR3 protein. The sample carries 150,000 or so distinct CDR3 sequences, around 95% recorded once. The sequencing input was CD4+ T cells from PBMCs. The receptors derive from a human donor in good health.

This rearrangement joins TRBV28 to TRBJ2-7, with unresolved D. Germline values: CDR1 MDHEN, CDR2 SYDVKM. The CDR3 runs 14 residues. V was cut by 3 bases and J by 4 bases, with 13 bases left in between. CDR3 region: CASSLDGSRYEQYF. As DNA, the CDR3 is TGTGCCAGCAGTTTGGATGGGTCCAGGTACGAGCAGTACTTC.

The V and J genes are TRBV9 and TRBJ2-3; 9 bases match TRBD1. The CDR3 extends over 15 amino acids. Germline lookup yields CDR1 SGDLS and CDR2 YYNGEE. V lost 1 base, J lost 3 bases, and 3 bases stayed unmatched. Written as DNA, the CDR3 is TGTGCCAGCAGCGTACTTGGGACAGGGACAGATACGCAGTATTTT. It is translated as CASSVLGTGTDTQYF.

The chain links TRBV6-2 or TRBV6-3 to TRBJ2-1; perhaps TRBD1 as D (5 bases). The V gene's germline CDR1 is MNHEY and CDR2 SVGEGT. V was trimmed by 2 bases and J by 9 bases, leaving 5 bases between them. There are 11 residues in the CDR3. The CDR3 region has the DNA TGTGCCAGCAGTTACAGGGGTGAGCAGTTCTTC. It specifies CASSYRGEQFF.

The V call is TRBV30, the J call TRBJ1-2, with D tentatively TRBD1 (5 bases). The V gene's germline CDR1 is GTSNPN and CDR2 SVGIG (reference sequence). This CDR3 region has 14 residues. V dropped 2 bases and J dropped 3 bases, with 13 bases sitting between them. For the CDR3, the DNA is TGTGCCTGGAGTTGGGGGGTAGGGGACTATGGCTACACCTTC. Its protein is CAWSWGVGDYGYTF.

V gene TRBV3-1 combines with J gene TRBJ2-2; TRBD2 is a possible D gene (7 bases). In germline, CDR1 is LGHDT, CDR2 YNNKEL (reference sequence). V was pared by 8 bases and J by 5 bases, with 15 bases between. CDR3 length: 14 residues. The CDR3 region has the DNA TGTGCCAGCCGTCAACAGGGAGGGACCGGGGAGCTGTTTTTT. This sequence encodes CASRQQGGTGELFF.

This clonotype was detected only once. The genes are TRBV15 and TRBJ1-6; possible D gene TRBD1, 5 bases. Per the germline V gene, CDR1 is LNHNV and CDR2 is YYDKDF (reference sequence). Deletions cut 0 bases from V and 8 bases from J, with 8 bases between. This CDR3 region has 14 residues. CDR3 sequence (DNA): TGTGCCACCAGCAGAGATCAGGGATATTCACCCCTCCACTTT. Translated, it gives CATSRDQGYSPLHF.

This chain connects TRBV7-9 to TRBJ2-5, with D unresolved. This CDR3 spans 11 amino acids. Trimming took off 5 bases at V and 3 bases at J, with 4 bases between the two ends. Germline V gene sequence: CDR1 SEHNR, CDR2 FQNEAQ (reference sequence). CDR3 nucleotide sequence: TGTGCCAGCAGCAACGAAGAGACCCAGTACTTC. It translates to CASSNEETQYF.

The genes are TRBV12-3 or TRBV12-4 and TRBJ1-1; D remains ambiguous. The CDR3 is 13 residues long. The V end was cut by 3 bases, the J end by 4 bases, with 9 bases between. The CDR3 reads CASSFRVGTEAFF. The CDR3, as DNA: TGTGCCAGCAGTTTTAGGGTGGGCACTGAAGCTTTCTTT.

The CDR3 DNA reads as TGTGCCAGCAGTTGGAGGGGGTTAGGGCTTAGCTCCTACAATGAGCAGTTCTTC. Protein: CASSWRGLGLSSYNEQFF. The rearrangement joins TRBV27 to TRBJ2-1; the D call may be TRBD1 or TRBD2 (6 bases each). V dropped 4 bases and J dropped 0 bases, with 19 bases sitting between them. This CDR3 region has 18 residues. Germline values: CDR1 MNHEY, CDR2 SMNVEV (reference sequence).

The chain links TRBV7-8 to TRBJ2-4; the match to TRBD1 covers 8 bases. CDR1 SGHVS and CDR2 FQNEAQ come from the germline V gene. The V gene end was trimmed by 5 bases and the J gene end by 2 bases; junction bases not matched to a gene: 11. This CDR3 has 17 residues. The CDR3 DNA reads as TGTGCCAGCAGCACCTATGGACAGGGCGGGCCCAAAAACATTCAGTACTTC. Its protein product is CASSTYGQGGPKNIQYF.

This sequence joins TRBV7-9 and TRBJ1-2; TRBD1 is a possible D gene (5 bases). V lost 5 bases and J lost 5, with 15 bases in between. The CDR3 loop spans 14 amino acids. CDR1 and CDR2 (germline): SEHNR, FQNEAQ (reference sequence). In DNA, the CDR3 is TGTGCCAGCAGCCGAGTCGGAGGGGAGTATGGCTACACCTTC. This codes for CASSRVGGEYGYTF.

CDR3 DNA sequence: TGCAGTGCAATACGGGGGACGGTCGGGAACACTGAAGCTTTCTTT. This encodes CSAIRGTVGNTEAFF. The V and J genes are TRBV20-1 and TRBJ1-1, with a possible D match to TRBD1 (5 bases). Germline lookup yields CDR1 DFQATT and CDR2 SNEGSKA (reference sequence). The CDR3 runs to 15 residues. The V end lost 6 bases, the J end lost 1 base, and 18 bases lay between the germline ends.

The chain links TRBV28 to TRBJ1-6; TRBD1 might be the D (6 bases). Trimming shortened V by 3 bases and J by 6 bases, and 9 bases separated the two germline ends. The CDR3 loop spans 14 amino acids. Germline V gene sequence: CDR1 MDHEN, CDR2 SYDVKM. The CDR3 DNA sequence: TGTGCCAGCAGTTTGGGACAATTTAATTCACCCCTCCACTTT. This sequence encodes CASSLGQFNSPLHF.

This clonotype has more than one count but fewer than ten. V is TRBV24-1 and J is TRBJ2-7; 10 bases are a match to TRBD2. The J segment lost 3 bases and the V segment lost 2 bases, leaving 0 bases of the junction unmatched. The germline V gene encodes CDR1 KGHDR and CDR2 SFDVKD. The CDR3 runs 14 residues. In nucleotides, the CDR3 is TGTGCCACCAGTGATTCTAGCGGGGGCTACGAGCAGTACTTC. Translation gives CATSDSSGGYEQYF.

The V gene is TRBV25-1, the J gene TRBJ2-5, with TRBD1 matching over 10 bases. Germline-derived CDR1 and CDR2 are MGHDK and SYGVNS. The CDR3 runs to 16 residues. V lost 9 bases and J lost 4; bases outside the gene matches: 14. CDR3 region: CASQSGTGAFGETQYF. The DNA for the CDR3 is TGTGCCAGTCAGTCCGGGACAGGGGCTTTCGGAGAGACCCAGTACTTC.

The chain recombines TRBV5-4 with TRBJ2-3; TRBD1 or TRBD2 may be the D gene (6 bases each). The CDR3 contains 12 residues. CDR1 SGHNT and CDR2 YYREEE come from the germline V gene (reference sequence). The ends were cut back, 6 bases at V and 11 bases at J, with 16 bases in the middle. CDR3 in DNA: TGTGCCAGCACCGGGGGCCCGGACAAGCAGTATTTT. Translating it yields CASTGGPDKQYF. The full variable domain, completed using reference TRBV5-4 and TRBJ2-3, is ETGVTQSPTHLIKTRGQQVTLRCSSQSGHNTVSWYQQALGQGPQFIFQYYREEENGRGNFPPRFSGLQFPNYSSELNVNALELDDSALYLCASTGGPDKQYFGPGTRLTVL.

This chain connects TRBV11-2 to TRBJ2-7, with TRBD2 identical over 10 bases. CDR3 length: 17 residues. Trimming removed 0 bases from V and 4 bases from J; junction bases left unmatched: 9. Germline V CDR1 and CDR2: SGHAT, FQNNGV. CDR3 DNA: TGTGCCAGCAGCTTAGATTTCTCCGCTAGCGGGGGATACGAGCAGTACTTC. Amino acid sequence: CASSLDFSASGGYEQYF.

This sequence joins TRBV2 and TRBJ2-5, with TRBD2 matching over 14 bases. This CDR3 has 15 amino acids. The V segment lost 6 bases and the J segment 3 bases; nucleotides outside the gene matches: 3. Germline V gene data show CDR1 as SNHLY and CDR2 as FYNNEI. CDR3 amino acids: CASRGTSGGEETQYF. The CDR3 DNA reads as TGTGCCAGCAGGGGGACTAGCGGGGGAGAAGAGACCCAGTACTTC.

V and J are TRBV28 and TRBJ2-1, with TRBD1 matching 8 bases. Germline CDR1 is MDHEN and CDR2 is SYDVKM. The CDR3 runs to 12 residues. The V segment lost 8 bases and the J segment 4 bases; nucleotides outside the gene matches: 1. CDR3 DNA sequence: TGTGCCAGCGGACAGGGATACAATGAGCAGTTCTTC. It is translated as CASGQGYNEQFF.